The T cell receptor (beta chain) under discussion was sequenced for a study of blood T cell repertoires in COVID-19. Categorization into cohorts depended on clinical history that participants reported. V was pared by 0 bases and J by 3 bases, with 1 base of the junction left unmatched. The CDR3 has 15 amino acids. The V gene's germline CDR1 is MNHEY and CDR2 SVGAGI. Original analysis: Reference gene primer amplification yielded estimated nucleated cell counts. TCRdb's table, derived via immunoSEQ multiplex PCR, lists solely in-frame clones and lacks some. V and J calls and clone size come straight from that table; D and trimming were deduced from the DNA. The table includes approximately 450,000 clones, 87% detected once.

The specimen was PBMCs or T cells enriched from blood (not recorded which). The sequence was collected from a young woman with acute COVID-19. This sequence joins TRBV6-5 and TRBJ2-7; 11 bases are shared with TRBD2. The CDR3 DNA is TGTGCCAGCAGTTACTCTAGCGGGGGGGACTACGAGCAGTACTTC. This encodes CASSYSSGGDYEQYF.